These 26 T cell receptor beta chains came from one sample sequenced in a study of T cell responses to AZD1222 COVID-19 vaccine. Method: immunoSEQ multiplex PCR; TCRdb's copy keeps in-frame clones and lacks some. Among approximately 70,000 clones listed, roughly 84% were seen once. The sequenced sample was peripheral blood, obtained on day 0 of AZD1222 vaccination. The receptors here all came from an adult in good health.

The chain carries TRBV15 and TRBJ2-6; 7 nucleotides line up with TRBD1. Per the germline V gene, CDR1 is LNHNV and CDR2 is YYDKDF (reference sequence). The trim removed 10 bases at V and 3 bases at J, leaving 3 bases unmatched. This CDR3 is 13 amino acids long. CDR3 residues: CASRGYGANVLTF. The CDR3, as DNA: TGTGCCAGCAGGGGGTATGGGGCCAACGTCCTGACTTTC.

The CDR3 here is CASSSDRGREQFF. In DNA form, the CDR3 reads TGCGCCAGCAGCTCGGACAGGGGCCGCGAGCAGTTCTTC. This chain joins TRBV5-1 and TRBJ2-1, with 9 bases matching TRBD1. The CDR3 length is 13 residues. J gave up 10 bases and V 3 bases, and 5 bases lay outside the gene matches. Per germline, CDR1 SGHRS and CDR2 YFSETQ.

CDR3 amino acids: CASSLGQGASETQYF. The DNA of the CDR3 is TGTGCCAGCAGCTTAGGTCAGGGGGCATCAGAGACCCAGTACTTC. The rearrangement uses TRBV7-3 and TRBJ2-5, with TRBD1 matching 8 bases. The CDR3 extends over 15 amino acids. CDR1 and CDR2 (germline): SGHTA, FQGTGA. J gave up 4 bases and V 2 bases, and 6 bases lay outside the gene matches.

This clone was observed once. The chain combines TRBV9 with TRBJ2-1; D is unclear. The CDR3 sequence is 17 residues long. Germline CDR1 is SGDLS and CDR2 is YYNGEE. V was cut by 2 bases and J by 6 bases, with 21 bases left in between. CDR3 sequence reads: CASSVGFQRHVSNEQFF. For the CDR3, the DNA is TGTGCCAGCAGCGTGGGATTCCAGAGGCACGTTTCCAATGAGCAGTTCTTC.

The chain is built from TRBV7-2 and TRBJ1-1; maybe TRBD1 (5 bases). V lost 5 bases and J 3 bases, leaving 13 bases between the germline ends. Germline-derived CDR1 and CDR2 are SGHTA and FQGNSA. The length of the CDR3 is 14 residues. CDR3 sequence: CASSPQLGDTEAFF. CDR3 coding DNA: TGTGCCAGCAGCCCTCAGTTGGGGGACACTGAAGCTTTCTTT. The full variable domain, with the rest looked up from reference TRBV7-2 and TRBJ1-1, is GAGVSQSPSNKVTEKGKDVELRCDPISGHTALYWYRQSLGQGLEFLIYFQGNSAPDKSGLPSDRFSAERTGGSVSTLTIQRTQQEDSAVYLCASSPQLGDTEAFFGQGTRLTVV.

The V gene is TRBV3-1 (or the pseudogene TRBV3-2), the J gene TRBJ2-3; 10 nucleotides align to TRBD2. Germline values: CDR1 LGHDT, CDR2 YNNKEL (reference sequence). Germline trimming cut 4 bases from V and 1 base from J; bases unmatched to any gene: 2. This CDR3 has 15 amino acids. In nucleotides, the CDR3 is TGTGCCAGCAGCCTAGGGACTAGCGGCACAGATACGCAGTATTTT. Translated, it gives CASSLGTSGTDTQYF.

The genes are TRBV9 and TRBJ1-2; a possible D gene is TRBD1 (5 bases). The germline V and J ends were trimmed by 3 bases and 5 bases, with 17 bases remaining between them. The CDR3 is 15 amino acids. Germline CDR1 is SGDLS and CDR2 is YYNGEE. CDR3 in amino acids: CASSESAGTQYGYTF. Here the CDR3 DNA reads TGTGCCAGCAGCGAGTCGGCCGGGACGCAGTATGGCTACACCTTC.

This sequence joins TRBV19 and TRBJ1-4; D uncertain. The ends were cut back, 3 bases at V and 4 bases at J, with 9 bases in the middle. Germline V lookup: CDR1 LNHDA, CDR2 SQIVND (reference sequence). There are 14 residues in the CDR3. CDR3 sequence (DNA): TGTGCCAGTAGTATGGGCCTGTTTAATGAAAAACTGTTTTTT. Protein sequence: CASSMGLFNEKLFF.

V usage is TRBV12-5 and J usage is TRBJ2-6, with D tentatively TRBD2 (6 bases). CDR1 LGHNT and CDR2 FRNRAP come from the germline V gene. The germline V and J ends were trimmed by 4 bases and 2 bases, with 9 bases remaining between them. There are 15 residues in the CDR3. CDR3 nucleotides: TGTGCTAGTGGTTCGGGACTGGCTGGGGCCAACGTCCTGACTTTC. It translates to CASGSGLAGANVLTF.

The chain employs TRBV4-1 and TRBJ2-3; D remains ambiguous. Looked up from germline, CDR1 is MGHRA and CDR2 is YSYEKL. The CDR3 covers 16 residues. V was clipped by 0 bases and J by 0 bases, with 10 bases between them. The DNA for the CDR3 is TGCGCCAGCAGCCAAGATCGAGGAGCTAGCACAGATACGCAGTATTTT. It yields the protein CASSQDRGASTDTQYF.

This sequence joins TRBV3-1 (or the pseudogene TRBV3-2) and TRBJ1-1; tentative D call: TRBD1 (5 bases). The germline V and J ends were trimmed by 3 bases and 1 base, with 12 bases remaining between them. This CDR3 is built from 15 residues. Germline assignment: CDR1 LGHDT and CDR2 YNNKEL (reference sequence). The CDR3 is CASSHRNQGNTEAFF. CDR3 in DNA: TGTGCCAGCAGCCACCGAAACCAGGGGAACACTGAAGCTTTCTTT.

The gene calls are TRBV29-1 and TRBJ2-2; TRBD2 agrees at 14 bases. Germline CDR1 is SQVTM and CDR2 is ANQGSEA. Unmatched junction bases numbered 2, after V lost 7 bases and J lost 7 bases. This CDR3 is 13 amino acids long. For the CDR3, the DNA is TGCAGCGCGGGACTAGCGGGGGTCGGGGAGCTGTTTTTT. This sequence encodes CSAGLAGVGELFF.

The chain uses TRBV14 and TRBJ1-4; 7 bases fit TRBD1. This CDR3 spans 13 amino acids. With V trimmed by 0 bases and J by 14 bases, 6 bases remained unmatched. Germline values: CDR1 SGHDN, CDR2 FVKESK. This chain's CDR3 is CASSQDLQGQLFF. For the CDR3, the DNA is TGTGCCAGCAGCCAAGATCTACAGGGACAGCTGTTTTTT.

The chain has TRBV19 and TRBJ2-3, with D tentatively TRBD2 (5 bases). Germline CDR1 and CDR2: LNHDA and SQIVND (reference sequence). This CDR3 is 15 amino acids long. V lost 7 bases to trimming and J lost 1 base, with 15 bases between them. For the CDR3, the DNA is TGTGCCAGTAATATCGGGCTAGCAGGCACAGATACGCAGTATTTT. Translated, it gives CASNIGLAGTDTQYF.

V and J are TRBV7-3 and TRBJ2-1; D is ambiguous. Germline CDR1 is SGHTA and CDR2 is FQGTGA. The CDR3 contains 13 residues. V lost 8 bases, J lost 0 bases, and 8 bases lay in between. This CDR3 is CASAPSSYNEQFF. CDR3 DNA sequence: TGTGCCAGCGCGCCTAGCTCCTACAATGAGCAGTTCTTC.

This clone is medium-sized by share. CDR3 sequence: CASSLVPSGGPYEQYF. The CDR3 coding sequence is TGTGCCAGCAGCTTAGTTCCTAGCGGGGGACCCTACGAGCAGTACTTC. The chain joins TRBV7-8 to TRBJ2-7; the match to TRBD2 covers 10 bases. This CDR3 has 16 residues. V lost 1 base, J lost 2 bases, and 5 bases stayed unmatched. CDR1 SGHVS and CDR2 FQNEAQ come from the germline V gene.

This sequence joins TRBV3-1 (or the pseudogene TRBV3-2) and TRBJ2-7, with no clear D. Trimming removed 1 base at V and 3 bases at J, with 7 bases between. The CDR3 loop spans 13 amino acids. Per the germline V gene, CDR1 is LGHDT and CDR2 is YNNKEL (reference sequence). For the CDR3, the DNA is TGTGCCAGCAGCCAAGTACACCTCTACGAGCAGTACTTC. Encoded protein: CASSQVHLYEQYF.

The chain recombines TRBV6-2 or TRBV6-3 with TRBJ1-1; D may be TRBD1 (6 bases). With 0 bases removed from V and 4 bases from J, the gap between germline ends came to 18 bases. The CDR3 spans 17 residues. The germline V gene encodes CDR1 MNHEY and CDR2 SVGEGT. The CDR3 DNA reads TGTGCCAGCAGTTACTCGTCGACAGGCCCCGAGGCCACTGAAGCTTTCTTT. Its translation is CASSYSSTGPEATEAFF.

The chain links TRBV25-1 to TRBJ2-3; D perhaps matches TRBD1 (5 bases). Germline V gene data show CDR1 as MGHDK and CDR2 as SYGVNS. The CDR3 is 14 residues long. Trimming left V 3 bases short and J 4 bases short, with 11 bases between. The CDR3 DNA reads as TGTGCCAGCAGTGACCCAGGGTTAGCAGATACGCAGTATTTT. The encoded protein is CASSDPGLADTQYF.

This clone was seen once. The V gene is TRBV1, the J gene TRBJ1-5. TRBV1 is classified as a pseudogene. The CDR3 loop spans 15 amino acids. The CDR3 region has the DNA TGCACCAGCAGCCAGCTTCACGGGGGGAATCAGCCCCAGCATTTT. It translates to CTSSQLHGGNQPQHF.

This chain connects TRBV25-1 to TRBJ1-4; 10 bases are a match to TRBD1. With 3 bases clipped from V and 7 bases from J, the junction kept 2 bases outside the gene matches. The CDR3 totals 14 residues. The V gene's germline CDR1 is MGHDK and CDR2 SYGVNS. The DNA for the CDR3 is TGTGCCAGCAGTGATGGGACAGGGGTTGAAAAACTGTTTTTT. Amino acid sequence: CASSDGTGVEKLFF.

The chain uses TRBV28 and TRBJ2-7; 10 nucleotides align to TRBD2. Germline CDR1 MDHEN, CDR2 SYDVKM. V lost 6 bases, J lost 3 bases, and 5 bases stayed unmatched. This CDR3 has 14 residues. The CDR3 DNA follows: TGTGCCAGCAGGTCCTCTAGCGGGGGCTACGAGCAGTACTTC. Translated, it gives CASRSSSGGYEQYF.

The V gene is TRBV6-1, the J gene TRBJ1-5; weak D call: TRBD1 (6 bases). V lost 0 bases and J 8 bases, leaving 14 bases between the germline ends. The CDR3 spans 15 residues. Germline CDR1 reads MNHNS; CDR2 reads SASEGT. Written as DNA, the CDR3 is TGTGCCAGCAGTGAAGCGGGGGGGGCGGCGGAGCCCCAGCATTTT. This sequence encodes CASSEAGGAAEPQHF.

This sequence joins TRBV28 and TRBJ2-1, with TRBD2 matching 11 bases. CDR3 length equals 19 residues. Germline V gives CDR1 MDHEN, CDR2 SYDVKM. The V and J ends lost 8 bases and 6 bases, in that order; junction bases with no gene match: 21. CDR3 DNA: TGTGCCAGCTTGACGCCGCGGATAATAGCGGGGGGGCCGGGCAATGAGCAGTTCTTC. This encodes CASLTPRIIAGGPGNEQFF.

This clone was observed a single time. The CDR3 is CASSRERDRGSEQYF. The CDR3 region has the DNA TGCGCCAGCAGCCGGGAGCGGGACAGGGGGTCCGAGCAGTACTTC. The rearrangement joins TRBV5-1 to TRBJ2-7, with 11 bases lining up with TRBD1. This CDR3 contains 15 residues. V shed 4 bases and J 6 bases; nucleotides not matched to a gene: 9. CDR1 SGHRS and CDR2 YFSETQ come from the germline V gene. Full variable domain (outside the CDR3, taken from reference TRBV5-1 and TRBJ2-7): KAGVTQTPRYLIKTRGQQVTLSCSPISGHRSVSWYQQTPGQGLQFLFEYFSETQRNKGNFPGRFSGRQFSNSRSEMNVSTLELGDSALYLCASSRERDRGSEQYFGPGTRLTVT.

The V call is TRBV27, the J call TRBJ1-4; TRBD1 might be the D (5 bases). CDR3 size: 14 residues. Germline-derived CDR1 and CDR2 are MNHEY and SMNVEV (reference sequence). Trimming removed 3 bases from V and 8 bases from J, with 13 bases in between. Written as DNA, the CDR3 is TGTGCCAGCAGTTTCAACGGGCCAGGGGAAAAACTGTTTTTT. This codes for CASSFNGPGEKLFF.